The 17 T cell receptor beta chains below all came from one sample that was sequenced in a study of shared clonotypes between healthy human individuals. Sequenced by immunoSEQ multiplex PCR; TCRdb stores in-frame clones only, minus some. The sample lists about 2.3 million clones, 85% to 95% seen once, with 0.3% to 0.4% in the top ten. The specimen sequenced was naive CD4+ T cells from PBMCs. Described subset: CD45RA+ positively selected. Source of these receptors: a man younger than 30 in good health. Some clones in this sample may be carry-over from other donors' samples.

This rearrangement joins TRBV5-1 to TRBJ1-2; 9 nucleotides match TRBD1. The CDR3 contains 15 residues. V shed 2 bases and J 14 bases; nucleotides not matched to a gene: 16. Germline lookup yields CDR1 SGHRS and CDR2 YFSETQ. The CDR3 DNA sequence: TGCGCCAGCAGCTTAATACCGGGACAGGGCCAAAAAAGGACCTTC. This gives the protein CASSLIPGQGQKRTF.

This chain connects TRBV29-1 to TRBJ2-3; 8 bases agree with TRBD1. Losses at the gene ends were 6 bases for V and 1 base for J; bases not matched to a gene: 12. The CDR3 has 16 residues. Germline-derived CDR1 and CDR2 are SQVTM and ANQGSEA. CDR3 bases: TGCAGCGTAGCGGTCCAGGGGGCTACAGGCACAGATACGCAGTATTTT. Translating it yields CSVAVQGATGTDTQYF.

This clone was seen just once. The gene calls are TRBV27 and TRBJ2-7; TRBD2 might be the D (6 bases). Germline V lookup: CDR1 MNHEY, CDR2 SMNVEV (reference sequence). V gave up 4 bases and J gave up 0 bases, with 13 bases separating them. This CDR3 comprises 15 residues. This CDR3 is CASSSVQRASYEQYF. The CDR3 nucleotides read TGTGCCAGCAGTTCGGTCCAGCGGGCCTCCTACGAGCAGTACTTC.

With respect to this clone: Other DNA sequences from this sample encode an identical CDR3 as well. The CDR3 spells CASRRQGGYTF. The CDR3 bases are TGTGCCAGCAGGCGGCAGGGAGGCTACACCTTC. V usage is TRBV2 and J usage is TRBJ1-2; D may be TRBD1 (5 bases). Germline CDR1 and CDR2: SNHLY and FYNNEI. V was clipped by 6 bases and J by 8 bases, with 10 bases between them. The CDR3 extends over 11 amino acids.

The chain employs TRBV7-9 and TRBJ2-2; the D is unclear. V gave up 5 bases and J gave up 5 bases, with 15 bases separating them. This CDR3 comprises 15 residues. The germline V gene encodes CDR1 SEHNR and CDR2 FQNEAQ (reference sequence). CDR3 bases: TGTGCCAGCAGCCCTCGGGCAGGTGTTACCGGGGAGCTGTTTTTT. It encodes CASSPRAGVTGELFF.

This chain uses TRBV5-4 with TRBJ1-1; D call uncertain. V gave up 4 bases and J gave up 0 bases, with 19 bases separating them. Germline CDR1 reads SGHNT; CDR2 reads YYREEE (reference sequence). CDR3 length: 17 residues. The CDR3 DNA is TGTGCCAGCAGCCTCTGGTCCAAAGGACGTCTGAACACTGAAGCTTTCTTT. This sequence encodes CASSLWSKGRLNTEAFF.

The chain has TRBV10-3 and TRBJ1-1; 8 bases are a match to TRBD1. The CDR3 covers 13 residues. Germline loops: CDR1 ENHRY, CDR2 SYGVKD. V lost 5 bases, J lost 4 bases, and 3 bases stayed unmatched. CDR3 sequence reads: CAISLTGGTEAFF. In DNA form, the CDR3 reads TGTGCCATCAGTCTAACAGGGGGCACTGAAGCTTTCTTT.

The chain carries TRBV7-9 and TRBJ2-1; 9 nucleotides agree with TRBD2. Germline V gene lookup returns CDR1 SEHNR and CDR2 FQNEAQ (reference sequence). V trimming: 2 bases; J trimming: 8 bases; junction bases outside the gene matches: 13. The CDR3 is made up of 17 amino acids. CDR3 sequence reads: CASSLRKAGGYNYEQFF. Here the CDR3 DNA reads TGTGCCAGCAGCTTAAGAAAAGCGGGAGGCTATAACTATGAGCAGTTCTTC.

This rearrangement joins TRBV7-7 to TRBJ2-5; the D is unclear. This CDR3 spans 13 amino acids. CDR1 is SSHAT, CDR2 FNYEAQ, per germline (reference sequence). V lost 5 bases, J lost 5 bases, and 12 bases lay in between. CDR3 region: CASSPGRVETQYF. CDR3 bases: TGTGCCAGCAGCCCCGGACGGGTGGAGACCCAGTACTTC.

CDR3 DNA sequence: TGTGCCAGCAGCCCCCAGGGAGGGCGATACGAGCAGTACTTC. This codes for CASSPQGGRYEQYF. This chain links TRBV6-5 with TRBJ2-7; 7 bases agree with TRBD2. Germline CDR1 MNHEY, CDR2 SVGAGI. V was clipped by 6 bases and J by 4 bases; unmatched bases: 9. The CDR3 is 14 amino acids.

The genes are TRBV11-3 and TRBJ2-1; 8 bases agree with TRBD2. This CDR3 is built from 17 residues. Germline V gene sequence: CDR1 SGHNT, CDR2 YENEEA. The trim removed 5 bases at V and 0 bases at J, leaving 9 bases unmatched. CDR3 nucleotides: TGTGCCAGCAGCAACGCACTAGCGGCGTCCTCCTACAATGAGCAGTTCTTC. Translated: CASSNALAASSYNEQFF.

The gene calls are TRBV28 and TRBJ2-7, with 8 bases lining up with TRBD2. The V and J ends lost 6 bases and 4 bases, in that order; junction bases with no gene match: 14. Germline values: CDR1 MDHEN, CDR2 SYDVKM. The CDR3 totals 16 residues. CDR3 nucleotide sequence: TGTGCCAGCAGCTCCGGGGGGGGGCTGTATCAATACGAGCAGTACTTC. It codes for CASSSGGGLYQYEQYF.

The chain links TRBV5-4 to TRBJ2-3; 15 nucleotides agree with TRBD2. Germline values: CDR1 SGHNT, CDR2 YYREEE (reference sequence). This CDR3 has 17 residues. J gave up 5 bases and V 0 bases, and 4 bases lay outside the gene matches. The CDR3 sequence: CASSLARTSGRGDTQYF. In DNA form, the CDR3 reads TGTGCCAGCAGCTTGGCCCGGACTAGCGGGAGGGGAGATACGCAGTATTTT. Using reference TRBV5-4 and TRBJ2-3 for the parts outside the CDR3, the full variable domain is ETGVTQSPTHLIKTRGQQVTLRCSSQSGHNTVSWYQQALGQGPQFIFQYYREEENGRGNFPPRFSGLQFPNYSSELNVNALELDDSALYLCASSLARTSGRGDTQYFGPGTRLTVL.

This chain uses TRBV28 with TRBJ1-4; 9 nucleotides align to TRBD1. The trim removed 1 base at V and 4 bases at J, leaving 4 bases unmatched. CDR3 length: 16 amino acids. Germline loops: CDR1 MDHEN, CDR2 SYDVKM. The CDR3 protein is CASSLYRGQDNEKLFF. The CDR3 region has the DNA TGTGCCAGCAGTTTATACAGGGGGCAGGATAATGAAAAACTGTTTTTT.

The rearrangement joins TRBV5-1 to TRBJ2-6; maybe TRBD2 (5 bases). Between the trimmed V and J ends, which lost 4 bases and 2 bases, there was a span of 7 bases. Germline values: CDR1 SGHRS, CDR2 YFSETQ. This CDR3 is 14 amino acids long. The CDR3 loop reads CASSKAAGANVLTF. The CDR3 DNA reads TGCGCCAGCAGCAAAGCGGCTGGGGCCAACGTCCTGACTTTC.

J is TRBJ2-7 and V is TRBV5-6; the D gene is possibly TRBD2 (6 bases). Germline CDR1 and CDR2: SGHDT and YYEEEE. The CDR3 covers 14 residues. Trimming left V 6 bases short and J 3 bases short, with 16 bases between. The CDR3 coding sequence is TGTGCCAGCACCCTAGGACGGAGGGGCTACGAGCAGTACTTC. Translated, it gives CASTLGRRGYEQYF.

As for this clone: Other DNA sequences in the same sample also yield this CDR3. This chain connects TRBV9 to TRBJ2-7, with D maybe TRBD2 (5 bases). This CDR3 is 15 amino acids long. Germline V gives CDR1 SGDLS, CDR2 YYNGEE. The germline V and J ends were trimmed by 0 bases and 0 bases, with 10 bases remaining between them. In DNA form, the CDR3 reads TGTGCCAGCAGCGTAGGGACTTTGAGCTCCTACGAGCAGTACTTC. Translating gives CASSVGTLSSYEQYF.